Below are 17 T cell receptor beta chains sequenced from a single sample in a study of T cell repertoires in cytomegalovirus infection. TCRdb re-called the reads through MiXCR, storing one row per CDR3 protein. Among some 240,000 distinct CDR3 sequences listed, about 18% were seen once. The sequencing input was CD8+ T cells from PBMCs. These TCRs come from a human donor in good health (CMV status not recorded). Some clones in this sample may be carry-over from other donors' samples.

This clonotype has a handful of counts. J is TRBJ2-3 and V is TRBV2; perhaps TRBD1 as D (6 bases). With 2 bases removed from V and 3 bases from J, the gap between germline ends came to 12 bases. The CDR3 runs 15 residues. The germline gives CDR1 SNHLY, CDR2 FYNNEI. The CDR3 spells CASSEQGQATDTQYF. The CDR3, as DNA: TGTGCCAGCAGTGAACAGGGGCAGGCAACAGATACGCAGTATTTT.

This clonotype was seen at least ten times. CDR3 nucleotide sequence: TGTGCCAGCAGCACAGGTGCCCCCTACGAGCAGTACTTC. It codes for CASSTGAPYEQYF. The gene calls are TRBV7-6 and TRBJ2-7; D might be TRBD1 (5 bases). This CDR3 contains 13 residues. Germline V gives CDR1 SGHVS, CDR2 FNYEAQ. V was pared by 5 bases and J by 2 bases, with 10 bases between.

This clonotype has just a few counts. This chain links TRBV4-1 with TRBJ2-5; a possible D gene is TRBD2 (6 bases). There are 16 residues in the CDR3. Germline values: CDR1 MGHRA, CDR2 YSYEKL. V lost 3 bases, J lost 4 bases, and 18 bases lay in between. The CDR3: CASSHDPGLLLETQYF. CDR3 sequence (DNA): TGCGCCAGCAGCCACGACCCGGGACTCCTATTAGAGACCCAGTACTTC.

In its sample, this clonotype was seen many times. The CDR3 reads CASSFGTGISTLTGELFF. CDR3 coding DNA: TGTGCCAGCAGTTTTGGTACAGGGATTTCCACGCTTACCGGGGAGCTGTTTTTT. The chain recombines TRBV28 with TRBJ2-2; TRBD1 is a possible D gene (6 bases). Germline loops: CDR1 MDHEN, CDR2 SYDVKM. Trimming shortened V by 3 bases and J by 5 bases, and 22 bases separated the two germline ends. There are 18 residues in the CDR3.

The CDR3 nucleotides read TGTGCCAGCAGCGATCCCGACAGGGGGCACGGGCAAGAGACCCAGTACTTC. Encoded protein: CASSDPDRGHGQETQYF. The chain joins TRBV5-4 to TRBJ2-5; 10 nucleotides line up with TRBD1. There are 17 residues in the CDR3. Unmatched junction bases numbered 11, after V lost 4 bases and J lost 2 bases. CDR1 SGHNT and CDR2 YYREEE come from the germline V gene (reference sequence).

Only a few counts were recorded for this clonotype. The chain has TRBV5-4 and TRBJ2-3; 12 positions agree with TRBD2. The CDR3 is 16 residues long. V gave up 4 bases and J gave up 7 bases; unmatched junction bases: 10. Germline V CDR1 and CDR2: SGHNT, YYREEE (reference sequence). In DNA form, the CDR3 reads TGTGCCAGCAGCACTCCTAGCGGGGGGGCTCCCCATACGCAGTATTTT. Its protein is CASSTPSGGAPHTQYF.

This clonotype has a count of ten or more. The chain joins TRBV28 to TRBJ2-3; 7 positions agree with TRBD1. V was pared by 6 bases and J by 5 bases, with 8 bases of the junction left unmatched. The CDR3 consists of 14 residues. Looked up from germline, CDR1 is MDHEN and CDR2 is SYDVKM. The CDR3 region is CASSQDRVQDTQYF. In DNA form, the CDR3 reads TGTGCCAGCAGCCAAGACAGGGTGCAAGATACGCAGTATTTT.

In this sample, this clonotype is medium-sized (0.01 to 0.1%). The V and J genes are TRBV7-6 and TRBJ2-1; no definite D call. V was clipped by 2 bases and J by 9 bases, with 5 bases between them. The CDR3 is 11 residues long. Germline CDR1 and CDR2: SGHVS and FNYEAQ. CDR3 DNA sequence: TGTGCCAGCAGCTTAAATACTGAGCAGTTCTTC. The encoded protein is CASSLNTEQFF.

This clonotype has more than one count but fewer than ten. The chain is built from TRBV5-6 and TRBJ2-5; D is unclear. The CDR3 is made up of 14 amino acids. Germline V gene data show CDR1 as SGHDT and CDR2 as YYEEEE. Trimming took off 0 bases at V and 2 bases at J, with 8 bases between the two ends. The CDR3 protein is CASSLVTQQETQYF. In DNA form, the CDR3 reads TGTGCCAGCAGCTTGGTCACGCAGCAAGAGACCCAGTACTTC.

This clonotype was observed at least ten times. V is TRBV12-3 or TRBV12-4 and J is TRBJ1-1; D uncertain. Trimming took off 5 bases at V and 1 base at J, with 8 bases between the two ends. CDR3 length equals 13 residues. In DNA form, the CDR3 reads TGTGCCAGCAGTGATAGGGCGAACACTGAAGCTTTCTTT. Amino acid sequence: CASSDRANTEAFF.

There are a few counts of this clonotype. V is TRBV19 and J is TRBJ2-3; D not certain. The CDR3 has 17 amino acids. Per the germline V gene, CDR1 is LNHDA and CDR2 is SQIVND (reference sequence). Trimming took 1 base from V and 4 from J, leaving 18 bases between them. The CDR3 nucleotides read TGTGCCAGTAGTATAGGTGTAAGGGTGCTAGTACCAGATACGCAGTATTTT. Protein product: CASSIGVRVLVPDTQYF.

In its sample, this clonotype was seen many times. The V and J genes are TRBV28 and TRBJ1-2, with TRBD1 identical over 7 bases. This CDR3 spans 15 amino acids. CDR1 is MDHEN, CDR2 SYDVKM, per germline. V gave up 4 bases and J gave up 5 bases; unmatched junction bases: 10. The CDR3 region has the DNA TGTGCCAGCAGTTGGCCCCGGACAGGCGAGTATGGCTACACCTTC. Its protein product is CASSWPRTGEYGYTF.

Only a few counts were recorded for this clonotype. The chain links TRBV27 to TRBJ1-5; TRBD1 might be the D (6 bases). The CDR3 spans 15 residues. V gave up 0 bases and J gave up 6 bases, with 12 bases separating them. Germline V gene lookup returns CDR1 MNHEY and CDR2 SMNVEV (reference sequence). CDR3 sequence: CASSLSRGKGQPQHF. The DNA of the CDR3 is TGTGCCAGCAGTTTATCGAGGGGGAAGGGTCAGCCCCAGCATTTT.

This clonotype has a handful of counts. The gene calls are TRBV7-6 and TRBJ1-4; D might be TRBD1 (5 bases). The V end lost 5 bases, the J end lost 0 bases, and 22 bases lay between the germline ends. Germline V lookup: CDR1 SGHVS, CDR2 FNYEAQ. The CDR3 totals 19 residues. The CDR3 sequence: CASSRSWGPLHTTNEKLFF. CDR3 coding DNA: TGTGCCAGCAGCCGTAGTTGGGGACCACTTCATACAACTAATGAAAAACTGTTTTTT.

This clonotype was observed at least ten times. A read error may produce the germline difference seen at one junction end. V is TRBV5-1 and J is TRBJ2-1; D may be TRBD1 (6 bases). The V gene's germline CDR1 is SGHRS and CDR2 YFSETQ. This CDR3 spans 15 amino acids. CDR3 coding DNA: TGTGCCAGCAGCTTAGCCCAGGGGTCCTACAATGAGCAGTTCTTC. Translation gives CASSLAQGSYNEQFF. Together with reference TRBV5-1 and TRBJ2-1, the CDR3 gives the full variable domain: KAGVTQTPRYLIKTRGQQVTLSCSPISGHRSVSWYQQTPGQGLQFLFEYFSETQRNKGNFPGRFSGRQFSNSRSEMNVSTLELGDSALYLCASSLAQGSYNEQFFGPGTRLTVL.

This clonotype was observed a handful of times. The chain links TRBV7-9 to TRBJ2-5; 13 bases match TRBD2. The CDR3 is 18 amino acids. Germline CDR1 reads SEHNR; CDR2 reads FQNEAQ (reference sequence). The J segment lost 4 bases and the V segment lost 5 bases, leaving 13 bases of the junction unmatched. DNA of the CDR3: TGTGCCAGCAGCCTTAGGGGAACGGGACTAGCGGGGAGAGAGACCCAGTACTTC. Its translation: CASSLRGTGLAGRETQYF.

This clonotype was counted only a few times. As DNA, the CDR3 is TGTGCCAGCCGACTGCTCGGGGATTGGAATCAGCCCCAGCATTTT. Translated: CASRLLGDWNQPQHF. The chain links TRBV6-2 or TRBV6-3 to TRBJ1-5; D uncertain. In germline, CDR1 is MNHEY, CDR2 SVGEGT. The CDR3 consists of 15 residues. Between the trimmed V and J ends, which lost 8 bases and 4 bases, there was a span of 18 bases.